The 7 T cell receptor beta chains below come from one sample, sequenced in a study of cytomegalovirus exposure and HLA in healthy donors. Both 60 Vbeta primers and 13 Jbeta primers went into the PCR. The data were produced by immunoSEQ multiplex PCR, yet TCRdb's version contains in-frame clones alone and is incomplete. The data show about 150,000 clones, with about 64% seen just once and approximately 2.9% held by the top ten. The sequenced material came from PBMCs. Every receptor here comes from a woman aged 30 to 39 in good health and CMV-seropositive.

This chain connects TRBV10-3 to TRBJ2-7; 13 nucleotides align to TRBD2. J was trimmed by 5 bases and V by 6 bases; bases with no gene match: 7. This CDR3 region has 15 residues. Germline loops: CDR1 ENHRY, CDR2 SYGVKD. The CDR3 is CAIRDGTSGNHEQYF. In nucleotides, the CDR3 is TGTGCCATCAGGGATGGGACTAGCGGGAACCACGAGCAGTACTTC.

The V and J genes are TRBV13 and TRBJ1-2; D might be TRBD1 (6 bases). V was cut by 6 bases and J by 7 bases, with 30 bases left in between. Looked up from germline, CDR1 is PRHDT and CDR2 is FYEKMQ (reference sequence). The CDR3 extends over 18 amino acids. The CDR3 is CASSPNLRGAQGRGGYTF. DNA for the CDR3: TGTGCCAGCAGTCCAAATCTCCGGGGGGCGCAGGGGAGAGGTGGCTACACCTTC.

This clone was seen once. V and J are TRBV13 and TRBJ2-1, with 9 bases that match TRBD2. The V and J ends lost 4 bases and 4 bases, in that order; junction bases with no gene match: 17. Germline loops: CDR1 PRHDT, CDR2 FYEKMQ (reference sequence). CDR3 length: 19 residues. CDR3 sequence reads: CASSSFGAGGVEVYNEQFF. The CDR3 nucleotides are TGTGCCAGCAGCTCTTTTGGAGCGGGAGGTGTTGAAGTATACAATGAGCAGTTCTTC.

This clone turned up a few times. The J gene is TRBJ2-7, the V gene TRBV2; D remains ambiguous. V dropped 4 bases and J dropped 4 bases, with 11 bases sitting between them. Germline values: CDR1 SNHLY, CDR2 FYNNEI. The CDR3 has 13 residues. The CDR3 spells CASSVRLLYEQYF. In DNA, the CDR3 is TGTGCCAGCAGTGTTCGCCTACTTTACGAGCAGTACTTC.

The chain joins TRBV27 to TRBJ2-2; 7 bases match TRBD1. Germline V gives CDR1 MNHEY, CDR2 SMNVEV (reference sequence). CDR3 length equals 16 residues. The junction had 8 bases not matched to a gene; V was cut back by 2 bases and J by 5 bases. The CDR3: CASSLPRQGGTGELFF. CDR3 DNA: TGTGCCAGCAGTTTACCCAGACAGGGTGGGACCGGGGAGCTGTTTTTT.

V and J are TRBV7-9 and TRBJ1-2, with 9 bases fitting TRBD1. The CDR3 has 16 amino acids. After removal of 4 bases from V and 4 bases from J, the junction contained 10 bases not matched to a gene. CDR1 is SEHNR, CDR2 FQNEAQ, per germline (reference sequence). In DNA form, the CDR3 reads TGTGCCAGCAGCTCGGACGACGGGACAGGGTCCTATGGCTACACCTTC. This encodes CASSSDDGTGSYGYTF.

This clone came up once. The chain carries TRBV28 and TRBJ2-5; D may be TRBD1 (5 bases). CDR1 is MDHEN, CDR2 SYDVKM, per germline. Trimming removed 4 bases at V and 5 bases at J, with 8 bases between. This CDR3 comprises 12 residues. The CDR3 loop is CASSSGFETQYF. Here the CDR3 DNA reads TGTGCCAGCAGTTCAGGGTTCGAGACCCAGTACTTC.